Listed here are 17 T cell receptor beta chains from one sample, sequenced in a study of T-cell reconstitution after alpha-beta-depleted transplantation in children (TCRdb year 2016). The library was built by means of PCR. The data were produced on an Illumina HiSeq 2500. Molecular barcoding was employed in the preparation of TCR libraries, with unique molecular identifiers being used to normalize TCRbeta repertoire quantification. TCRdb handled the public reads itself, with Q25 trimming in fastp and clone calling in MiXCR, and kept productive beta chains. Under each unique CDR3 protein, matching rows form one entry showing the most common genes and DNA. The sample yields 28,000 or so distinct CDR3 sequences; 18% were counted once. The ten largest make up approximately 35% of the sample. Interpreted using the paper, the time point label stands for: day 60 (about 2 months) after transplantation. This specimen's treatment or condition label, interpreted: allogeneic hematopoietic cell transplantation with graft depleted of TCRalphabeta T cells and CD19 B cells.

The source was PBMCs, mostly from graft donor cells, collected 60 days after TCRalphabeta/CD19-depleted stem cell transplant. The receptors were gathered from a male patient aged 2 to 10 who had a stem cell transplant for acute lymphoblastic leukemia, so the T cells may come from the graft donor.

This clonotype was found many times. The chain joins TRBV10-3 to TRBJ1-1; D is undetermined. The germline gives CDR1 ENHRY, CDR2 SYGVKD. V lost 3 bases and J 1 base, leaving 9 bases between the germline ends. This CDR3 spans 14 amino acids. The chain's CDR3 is CAISDMGQNTEAFF. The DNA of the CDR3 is TGTGCCATCAGTGATATGGGTCAGAACACTGAAGCTTTCTTT.

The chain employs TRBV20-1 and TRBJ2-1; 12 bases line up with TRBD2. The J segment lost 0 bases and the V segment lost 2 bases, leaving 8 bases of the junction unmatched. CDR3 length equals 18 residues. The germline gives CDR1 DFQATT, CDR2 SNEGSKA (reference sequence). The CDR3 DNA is TGCAGTGCTAGACCGACTAGCGGGGGAGCTAGCTCCTACAATGAGCAGTTCTTC. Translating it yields CSARPTSGGASSYNEQFF.

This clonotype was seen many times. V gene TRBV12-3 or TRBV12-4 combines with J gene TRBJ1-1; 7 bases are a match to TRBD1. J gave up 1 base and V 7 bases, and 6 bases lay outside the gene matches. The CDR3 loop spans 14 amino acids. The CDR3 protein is CASTLTGRNTEAFF. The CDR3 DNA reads TGTGCCAGCACCTTGACAGGGAGGAACACTGAAGCTTTCTTT.

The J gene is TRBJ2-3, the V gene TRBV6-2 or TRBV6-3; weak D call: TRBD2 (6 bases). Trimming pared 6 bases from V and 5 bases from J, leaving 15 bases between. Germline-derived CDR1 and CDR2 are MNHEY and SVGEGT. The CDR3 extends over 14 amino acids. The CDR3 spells CASRRGALLDTQYF. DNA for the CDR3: TGTGCCAGCAGGCGGGGCGCCCTGTTAGATACGCAGTATTTT.

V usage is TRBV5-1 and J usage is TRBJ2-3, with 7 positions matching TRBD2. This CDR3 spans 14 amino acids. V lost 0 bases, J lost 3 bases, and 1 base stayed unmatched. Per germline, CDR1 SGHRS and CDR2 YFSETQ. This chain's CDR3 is CASSLDGRTDTQYF. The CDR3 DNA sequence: TGCGCCAGCAGCTTGGACGGGAGGACAGATACGCAGTATTTT.

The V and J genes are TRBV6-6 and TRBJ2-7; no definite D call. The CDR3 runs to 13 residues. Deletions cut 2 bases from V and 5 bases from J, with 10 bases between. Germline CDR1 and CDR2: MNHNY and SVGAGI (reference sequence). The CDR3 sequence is CASSYDRSDEQYF. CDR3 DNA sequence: TGTGCCAGCAGTTACGATAGGTCGGACGAGCAGTACTTC.

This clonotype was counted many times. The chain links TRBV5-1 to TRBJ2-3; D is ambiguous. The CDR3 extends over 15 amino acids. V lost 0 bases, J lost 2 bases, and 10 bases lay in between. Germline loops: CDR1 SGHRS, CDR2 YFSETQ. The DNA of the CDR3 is TGCGCCAGCAGCTTGGGACGCGATTACACAGATACGCAGTATTTT. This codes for CASSLGRDYTDTQYF.

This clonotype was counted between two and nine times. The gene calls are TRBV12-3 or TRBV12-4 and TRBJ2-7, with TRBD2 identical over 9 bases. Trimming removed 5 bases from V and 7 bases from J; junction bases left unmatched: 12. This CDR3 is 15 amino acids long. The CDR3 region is CASSPRFSGGEEQYF. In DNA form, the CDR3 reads TGTGCCAGCAGTCCCCGCTTTAGCGGGGGAGAGGAGCAGTACTTC.

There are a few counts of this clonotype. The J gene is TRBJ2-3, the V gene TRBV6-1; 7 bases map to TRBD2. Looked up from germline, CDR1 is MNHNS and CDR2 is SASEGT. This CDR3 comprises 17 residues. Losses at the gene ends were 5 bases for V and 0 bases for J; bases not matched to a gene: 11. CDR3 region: CASSTPGLEGSTDTQYF. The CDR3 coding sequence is TGTGCCAGCAGTACCCCTGGACTAGAGGGGAGCACAGATACGCAGTATTTT.

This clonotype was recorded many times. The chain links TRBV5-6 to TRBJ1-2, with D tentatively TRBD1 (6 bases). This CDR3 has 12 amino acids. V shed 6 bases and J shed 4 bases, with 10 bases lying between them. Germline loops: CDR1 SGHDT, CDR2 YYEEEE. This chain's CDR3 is CASTSDSYGYTF. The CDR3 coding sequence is TGTGCCAGCACCTCGGACAGCTATGGCTACACCTTC.

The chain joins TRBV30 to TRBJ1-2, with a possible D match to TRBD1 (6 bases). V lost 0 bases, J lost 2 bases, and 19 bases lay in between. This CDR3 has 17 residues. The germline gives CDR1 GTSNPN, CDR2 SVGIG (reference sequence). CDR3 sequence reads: CAWSVRVGTGRNYGYTF. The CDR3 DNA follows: TGTGCCTGGAGTGTACGGGTTGGAACAGGGAGAAACTATGGCTACACCTTC.

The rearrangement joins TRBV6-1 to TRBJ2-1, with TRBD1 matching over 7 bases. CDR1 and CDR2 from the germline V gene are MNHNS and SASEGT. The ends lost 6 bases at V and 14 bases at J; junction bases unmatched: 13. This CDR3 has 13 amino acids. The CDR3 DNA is TGTGCCAGCAGACGGACAGGAGCAGTGTATGAGTTCTTC. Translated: CASRRTGAVYEFF.

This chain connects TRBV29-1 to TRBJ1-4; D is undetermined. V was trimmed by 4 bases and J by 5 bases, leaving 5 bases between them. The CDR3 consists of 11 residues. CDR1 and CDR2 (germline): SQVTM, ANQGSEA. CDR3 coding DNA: TGCAGCGTTGGGCGGAATGAAAAACTGTTTTTT. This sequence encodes CSVGRNEKLFF.

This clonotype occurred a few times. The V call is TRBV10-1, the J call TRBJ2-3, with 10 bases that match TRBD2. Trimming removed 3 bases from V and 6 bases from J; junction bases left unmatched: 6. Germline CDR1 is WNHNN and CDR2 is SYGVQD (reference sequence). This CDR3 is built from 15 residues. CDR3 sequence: CASSEGGTSADTQYF. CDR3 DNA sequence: TGCGCCAGCAGTGAAGGGGGGACTAGCGCCGATACGCAGTATTTT.

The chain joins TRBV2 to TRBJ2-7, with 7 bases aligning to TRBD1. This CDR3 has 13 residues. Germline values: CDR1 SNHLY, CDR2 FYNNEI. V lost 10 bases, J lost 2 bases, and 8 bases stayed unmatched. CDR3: CANSWDSPYEQYF. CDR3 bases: TGTGCCAACAGCTGGGACAGCCCCTACGAGCAGTACTTC.

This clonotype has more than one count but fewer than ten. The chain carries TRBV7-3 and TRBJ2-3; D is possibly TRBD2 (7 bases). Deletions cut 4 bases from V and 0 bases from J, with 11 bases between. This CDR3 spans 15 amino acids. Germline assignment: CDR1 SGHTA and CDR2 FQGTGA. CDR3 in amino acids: CASSWRGGSTDTQYF. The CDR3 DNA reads TGTGCCAGCAGCTGGAGGGGGGGAAGCACAGATACGCAGTATTTT.

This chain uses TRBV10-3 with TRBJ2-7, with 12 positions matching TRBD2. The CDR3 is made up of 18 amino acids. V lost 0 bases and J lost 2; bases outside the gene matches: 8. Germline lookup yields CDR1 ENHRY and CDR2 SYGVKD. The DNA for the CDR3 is TGTGCCATCAGTGAGTCGAGAACTAGCGGGAGGAATACCTACGAGCAGTACTTC. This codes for CAISESRTSGRNTYEQYF.